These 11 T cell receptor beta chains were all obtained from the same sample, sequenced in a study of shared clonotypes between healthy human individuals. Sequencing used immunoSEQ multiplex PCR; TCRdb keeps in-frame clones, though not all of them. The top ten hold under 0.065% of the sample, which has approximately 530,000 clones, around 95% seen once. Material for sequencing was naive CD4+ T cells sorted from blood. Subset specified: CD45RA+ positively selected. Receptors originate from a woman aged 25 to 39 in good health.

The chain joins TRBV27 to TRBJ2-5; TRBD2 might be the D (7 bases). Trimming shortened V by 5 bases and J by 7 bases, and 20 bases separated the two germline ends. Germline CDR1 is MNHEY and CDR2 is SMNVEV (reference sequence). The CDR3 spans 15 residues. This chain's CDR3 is CASSNPVGGARTQYF. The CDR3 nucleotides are TGTGCCAGCAGTAACCCCGTGGGGGGGGCCAGGACCCAGTACTTC.

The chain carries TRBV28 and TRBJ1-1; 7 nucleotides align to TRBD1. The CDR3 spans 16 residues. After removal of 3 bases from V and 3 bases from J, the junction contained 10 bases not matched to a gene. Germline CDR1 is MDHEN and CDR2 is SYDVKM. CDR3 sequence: CASSFLGGGRDTEAFF. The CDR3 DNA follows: TGTGCCAGCAGTTTTCTAGGGGGCGGGCGGGACACTGAAGCTTTCTTT.

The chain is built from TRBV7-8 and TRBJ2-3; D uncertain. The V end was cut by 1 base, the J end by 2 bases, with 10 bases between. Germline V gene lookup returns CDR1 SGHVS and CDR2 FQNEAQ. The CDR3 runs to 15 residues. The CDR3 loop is CASSLVVTYTDTQYF. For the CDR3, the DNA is TGTGCCAGCAGCTTAGTTGTTACCTACACAGATACGCAGTATTTT.

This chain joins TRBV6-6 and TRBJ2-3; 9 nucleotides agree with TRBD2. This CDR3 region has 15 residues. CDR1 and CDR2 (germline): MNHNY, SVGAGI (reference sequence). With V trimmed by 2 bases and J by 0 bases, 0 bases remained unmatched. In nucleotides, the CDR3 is TGTGCCAGCAGTTACACTAGCGGGAGCACAGATACGCAGTATTTT. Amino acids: CASSYTSGSTDTQYF.

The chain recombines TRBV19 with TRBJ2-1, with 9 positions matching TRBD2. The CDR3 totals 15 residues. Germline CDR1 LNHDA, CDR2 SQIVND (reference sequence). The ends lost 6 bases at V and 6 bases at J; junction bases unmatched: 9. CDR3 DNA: TGTGCCAGTAGGCCCGGGACTAGCCTGTCCAATGAGCAGTTCTTC. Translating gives CASRPGTSLSNEQFF.

The CDR3 spells CASSSPYSASYEQYF. The CDR3 nucleotides are TGTGCCAGCAGTTCTCCCTACAGCGCGTCCTACGAGCAGTACTTC. J is TRBJ2-7 and V is TRBV6-5; D gene uncertain. Trimming pared 4 bases from V and 1 base from J, leaving 14 bases between. This CDR3 has 15 amino acids. The germline V gene encodes CDR1 MNHEY and CDR2 SVGAGI.

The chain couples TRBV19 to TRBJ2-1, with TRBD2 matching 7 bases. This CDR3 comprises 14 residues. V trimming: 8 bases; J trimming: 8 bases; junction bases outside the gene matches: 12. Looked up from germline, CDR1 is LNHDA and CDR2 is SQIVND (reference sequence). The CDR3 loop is CASSGLESRHEQFF. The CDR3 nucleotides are TGTGCCAGTTCTGGACTAGAGTCTAGGCATGAGCAGTTCTTC.

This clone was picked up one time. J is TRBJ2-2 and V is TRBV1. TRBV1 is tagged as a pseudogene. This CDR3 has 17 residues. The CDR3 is CTSSQDSYPTNTGELFF. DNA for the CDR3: TGCACCAGCAGCCAAGATTCGTACCCCACGAACACCGGGGAGCTGTTTTTT.

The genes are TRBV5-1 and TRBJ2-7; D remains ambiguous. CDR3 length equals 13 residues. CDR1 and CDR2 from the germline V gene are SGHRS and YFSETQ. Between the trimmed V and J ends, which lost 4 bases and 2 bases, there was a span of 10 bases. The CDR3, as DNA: TGCGCCAGCAGCAATAACAGAGCCTACGAGCAGTACTTC. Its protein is CASSNNRAYEQYF.

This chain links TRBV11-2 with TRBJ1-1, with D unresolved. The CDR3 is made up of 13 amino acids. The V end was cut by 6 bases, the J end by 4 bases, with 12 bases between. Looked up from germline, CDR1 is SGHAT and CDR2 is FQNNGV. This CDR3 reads CASRSKGGTEAFF. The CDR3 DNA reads TGTGCCAGCAGGTCTAAGGGAGGCACTGAAGCTTTCTTT.

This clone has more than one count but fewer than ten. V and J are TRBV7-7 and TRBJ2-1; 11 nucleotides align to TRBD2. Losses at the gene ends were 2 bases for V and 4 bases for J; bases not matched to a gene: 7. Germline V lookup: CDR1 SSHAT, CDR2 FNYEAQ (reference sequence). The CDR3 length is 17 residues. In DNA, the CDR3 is TGTGCCAGCAGCTTACTAGCGGGAGGTCCCAGATACAATGAGCAGTTCTTC. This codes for CASSLLAGGPRYNEQFF.